The sequence of this T cell receptor beta chain was determined in a study of neoadjuvant nivolumab and ipilimumab in lung cancer. Overall study: Nivolumab 3 mg/kg was given days 1, 15 and 29, plus ipilimumab 1 mg/kg day 1 in combination. Study conclusions and caveats: Pathologic regression was not significantly tied to TCR clonality. Pretherapy blood TCR richness correlated positively with resected tumor richness. Compared with tumor-adjacent uninvolved lung, resected tumors showed greater richness and clonality.

The CDR3 consists of 15 residues. With V trimmed by 5 bases and J by 1 base, 4 bases remained unmatched. Per germline, CDR1 SGHAT and CDR2 FQNNGV. A word on this clone: The antigen is undetermined.

Generated by immunoSEQ multiplex PCR, the TCRdb table keeps only in-frame clones and is missing some. The sample lists 18,000 or so clones, around 79% occurring once. The gene calls are TRBV11-2 and TRBJ2-2, with 7 positions matching TRBD1. This sequence was found in an adult with non-small cell lung cancer. Sequenced material: tumor tissue, taken after neoadjuvant nivolumab, alone or with ipilimumab, at or shortly before surgery. CDR3 coding DNA: TGTGCCAGCAGCCGATGGACAGGGAACACCGGGGAGCTGTTTTTT. This codes for CASSRWTGNTGELFF.